These T cell receptor beta chains were read from a single sample in a study of blood T cell repertoires in COVID-19. Profiling relied on immunoSEQ multiplex PCR, and the TCRdb table lists in-frame clones only, not all of them. The sample records 200,000 to 300,000 clones, about 85% being singletons. Sequencing used peripheral blood. These receptors came from a man younger than 40 who had recovered from COVID-19. The CDR3 runs from the conserved cysteine through the conserved F or W. D genes are given only for firm matches. Not every row has a clone size; where given, it reads once, few, many or a size class.

v_gene	j_gene	d_gene	abundance	CDR3nt	CDR3aa
TRBV18	TRBJ2-7	TRBD2	NA	TGTGCCAGCTCAACCCGACTAGCGGGGCATTACGAGCAGTACTTC	CASSTRLAGHYEQYF
TRBV7-7	TRBJ2-3	TRBD2	NA	TGTGCCAGCAGCCAGGGACTAGCGGTGGGAGATACGCAGTATTTT	CASSQGLAVGDTQYF
TRBV7-3	TRBJ2-3	TRBD1	NA	TGTGCCAGCAGCTTAGGGGGACAGAGCACAGATACGCAGTATTTT	CASSLGGQSTDTQYF
TRBV6-5	TRBJ2-7	TRBD2	NA	TGTGCCAGCAGGACTAGCGGGGGGAGCTACGAGCAGTACTTC	CASRTSGGSYEQYF
TRBV5-4	TRBJ1-2	TRBD1	NA	TGTGCCAGCAGCTTGCGAACGACAGGGGCGGATGGCTACACCTTC	CASSLRTTGADGYTF
TRBV19	TRBJ1-5	TRBD1	NA	TGTGCCAGTAGTATGGACAGGAATCAGCCCCAGCATTTT	CASSMDRNQPQHF
TRBV7-9	TRBJ1-1	NA	NA	TGTGCCAGTCGCTGGGGCAGGGAGAACACTGAAGCTTTCTTT	CASRWGRENTEAFF
TRBV5-4	TRBJ2-3	NA	NA	TGTGCCAGCGGGGAGGGGGGGGCAGTAGATACGCAGTATTTT	CASGEGGAVDTQYF
TRBV4-2	TRBJ2-2	TRBD2	once	TGTGCCAGCAGCCAAGATGGGCTAGCGGCCGGGGAGCTGTTTTTT	CASSQDGLAAGELFF
TRBV9	TRBJ1-6	NA	NA	TGTGCCAGCAGCGCCGGGGAGGGGCGAGAGAATTCACCCCTCCACTTT	CASSAGEGRENSPLHF
TRBV5-1	TRBJ1-1	NA	NA	TGCGCCAGCAGCTTGGGGGCAGGGGCACGCACTGAAGCTTTCTTT	CASSLGAGARTEAFF
TRBV15	TRBJ1-1	TRBD1	NA	TGTGCCACCAGCAGAGGGGACAGGTCACGCACTGAAGCTTTCTTT	CATSRGDRSRTEAFF
TRBV5-6	TRBJ2-3	TRBD2	NA	TGTGCCAGCAGGTTACTAGCGGGGGTCACAGATACGCAGTATTTT	CASRLLAGVTDTQYF
TRBV4-1	TRBJ2-1	TRBD2	NA	TGCGCCAGCAGCCCGGGGACTAGCGGGTACAATGAGCAGTTCTTC	CASSPGTSGYNEQFF